Listed below are T cell receptor beta chains from one sample, sequenced in a study of blood T cell repertoires in COVID-19. The repertoire was sequenced with immunoSEQ multiplex PCR; TCRdb's copy has only in-frame clones and lacks some. Of more than 250,000 clones in the sample, roughly 86% were seen once. Material: peripheral blood. These receptors all stem from a human donor in a cohort sampled during active COVID-19. Each CDR3 is given with its conserved first and last residue.

V gene	J gene	CDR3 protein
TRBV12-2	TRBJ1-1	CASSAGMTEAFF
TRBV18	TRBJ2-2	CASSPRTGYTGELFF
TRBV28	TRBJ2-7	CASYLAGAYEQYF
TRBV6-2/TRBV6-3	TRBJ2-1	CASSSSLPTSGKNNEQFF
TRBV5-6	TRBJ2-5	CASSTAGEGETQYF
TRBV7-9	TRBJ1-4	CASSPGEKLFF
TRBV6-4	TRBJ1-6	CASSDGRDSPLHF
TRBV5-1	TRBJ2-3	CASSDGDRGTDTQYF
TRBV5-1	TRBJ2-2	CASSLARAVNTGELFF
TRBV6-5	TRBJ2-7	CASSYSREAYEQYF
TRBV6-2/TRBV6-3	TRBJ1-3	CASTPRIRNTIYF
TRBV6-2/TRBV6-3	TRBJ2-7	CASSYSRQGGLLYEQYF
TRBV7-9	TRBJ2-7	CASSHLAGGYEQYF
TRBV7-9	TRBJ2-1	CASSLGGKPFF
TRBV7-2	TRBJ2-3	CASSLGGGAPDTQYF
TRBV19	TRBJ1-6	CATDHGGLHF
TRBV29-1	TRBJ2-1	CSVEDLGEGGPLQYNEQFF
TRBV28	TRBJ2-7	CASSLTLPPRVIHEQYF
TRBV5-6	TRBJ1-2	CASSPTGLGYTF
TRBV28	TRBJ1-5	CASSYYSNQPQHF
TRBV6-5	TRBJ2-7	CASSRTGTSEYEQYF
TRBV6-5	TRBJ2-7	CASSSGGQGPYEQYF
TRBV2	TRBJ1-1	CASRSTDYGTEAFF
TRBV5-1	TRBJ1-1	CASSPTQGRNTEAFF
TRBV4-2	TRBJ2-6	CASSLPDREVSSGANVLTF
TRBV11-2	TRBJ2-1	CASSQTSGRYNEQFF
TRBV9	TRBJ2-2	CASSVGQRGGLSGELFF
TRBV14	TRBJ1-4	CASSARQATNEKLFF
TRBV6-5	TRBJ1-3	CASSRNREGGNTIYF
TRBV24-1	TRBJ2-2	CATSVGAGLHTGELFF
TRBV4-3	TRBJ2-7	CASSPTSGPYEQYF
TRBV7-9	TRBJ1-1	CASSLEGHTEAFF
TRBV27	TRBJ2-5	CASSFCRDRKETQYF
TRBV7-2	TRBJ2-7	CASSLGQGALYEQYF